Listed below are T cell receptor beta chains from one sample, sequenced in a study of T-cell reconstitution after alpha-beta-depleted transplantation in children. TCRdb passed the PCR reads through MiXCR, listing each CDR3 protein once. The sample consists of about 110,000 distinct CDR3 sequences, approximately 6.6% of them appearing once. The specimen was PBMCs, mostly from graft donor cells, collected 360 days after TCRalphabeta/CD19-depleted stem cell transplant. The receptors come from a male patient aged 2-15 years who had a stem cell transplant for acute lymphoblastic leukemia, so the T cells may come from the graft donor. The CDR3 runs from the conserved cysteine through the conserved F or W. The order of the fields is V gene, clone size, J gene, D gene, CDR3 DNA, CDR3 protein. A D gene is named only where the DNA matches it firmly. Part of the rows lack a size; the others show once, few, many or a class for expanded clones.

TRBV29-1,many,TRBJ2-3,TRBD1,TGCAGCGTTGACGGACAGGGAGGTCCCACAGATACGCAGTATTTT,CSVDGQGGPTDTQYF
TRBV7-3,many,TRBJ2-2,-,TGTGCCAGCAGCTTCGGCGGGCCCGGGGAGCTGTTTTTT,CASSFGGPGELFF
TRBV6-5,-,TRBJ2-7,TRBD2,TGTGCCAGCAGTTACTCCCCTCGGGGAATAGCGGGGGGTTCCTACGAGCAGTACTTC,CASSYSPRGIAGGSYEQYF
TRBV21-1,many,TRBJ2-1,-,TGTGCCAGCAGCTGCACGGGGAATGAGCAGTTCTTC,CASSCTGNEQFF
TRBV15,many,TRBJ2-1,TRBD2,TGTGCCACCAGCAGAGAGAGCGGGGGGGCCCCCTACAATGAGCAGTTCTTC,CATSRESGGAPYNEQFF
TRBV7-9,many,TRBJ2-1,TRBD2,TGTGCCAGCAGCTTATTTAGCGGGAGATCAGTCGATGAGCAGTTCTTC,CASSLFSGRSVDEQFF
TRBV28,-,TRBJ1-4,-,TGTGCCAGCAGTTTTAGAACTCTTGGGAAAGAAAAACTGTTTTTT,CASSFRTLGKEKLFF
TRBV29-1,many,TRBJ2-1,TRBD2,TGCAGCGTTGAATCGGGCGGGGGAGCTTACAATGAGCAGTTCTTC,CSVESGGGAYNEQFF
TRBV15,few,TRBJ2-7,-,TGTGCCACCAGCAGAGATCTCTCAGGCCCGCGAGGGGGGGAGCAGTACTTC,CATSRDLSGPRGGEQYF
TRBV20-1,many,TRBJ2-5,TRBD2,TGCAGTGCCTCAACTAGCGAAGAGACCCAGTACTTC,CSASTSEETQYF
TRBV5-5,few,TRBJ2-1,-,TGTGCCAGCAGCTTTTCCTTGTTGTCCGGTCACGGTGAGCAGTTCTTC,CASSFSLLSGHGEQFF
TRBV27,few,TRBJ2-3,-,TGTGCCAGCAGTCCACCCGCAGATACGCAGTATTTT,CASSPPADTQYF
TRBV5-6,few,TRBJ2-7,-,TGTGCCAGCAGGGGACGGGGGGCAAGGGAGCAGTACTTC,CASRGRGAREQYF
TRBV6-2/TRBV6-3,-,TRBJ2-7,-,TGTGCCAGCACCCAGGAGAGGGGACCCTACGAGCAGTACTTC,CASTQERGPYEQYF
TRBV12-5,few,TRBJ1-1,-,TGTGCTAGTGGTTTGTCTTTTACAAGGGGCACGCACGGAGCTTTCTTT,CASGLSFTRGTHGAFF
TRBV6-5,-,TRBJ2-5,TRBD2,TGTGCCAGCAGTTACGGGGGGGAGATGGGAGAGACCCAGTACTTC,CASSYGGEMGETQYF
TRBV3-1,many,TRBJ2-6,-,TGTGCCAGCAGCCTCCCTCCGGGCGCTGGGGCCAACGTCCTGACTTTC,CASSLPPGAGANVLTF
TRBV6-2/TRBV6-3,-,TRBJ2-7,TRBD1,TGTGCCAGCAGACACCTTTCCACGGACAGGGACTCCTACGAGCAGTACTTC,CASRHLSTDRDSYEQYF
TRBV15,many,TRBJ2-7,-,TGTGCCACCAGCAGCGGGGACTACGAGCAGTACTTC,CATSSGDYEQYF
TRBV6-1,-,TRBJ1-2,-,TGTGCCAGCAGTGAAGGGCAGGGGTATGGCTACACCTTC,CASSEGQGYGYTF
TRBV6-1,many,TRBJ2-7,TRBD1,TGTGCCAGCAGTCGACAGGGGATAGGCTCCTACGAGCAGTACTTC,CASSRQGIGSYEQYF
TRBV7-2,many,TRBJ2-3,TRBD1,TGTGCCAGCTCCCCCGTGGACAGGTACACAGATACGCAGTATTTT,CASSPVDRYTDTQYF
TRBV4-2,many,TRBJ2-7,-,TGTGCCAGCAGCCAAGGGGCGAGGGAGTACGAGCAGTACTTC,CASSQGAREYEQYF
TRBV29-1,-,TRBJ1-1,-,TGCAGCCTCTCTTACGGTGTGAACACTGAAGCTTTCTTT,CSLSYGVNTEAFF
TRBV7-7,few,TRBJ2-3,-,TGTGCCAGCAGCCGGGGAGGATACACAGATACGCAGTATTTT,CASSRGGYTDTQYF
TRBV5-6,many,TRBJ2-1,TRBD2,TGTGCCAGCAGGCCGGGACTAGCGGGGTTTAATGAGCAGTTCTTC,CASRPGLAGFNEQFF
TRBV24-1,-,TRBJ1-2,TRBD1,TGTGCCACCAGTGACTCGGACAGGGGGCACGGCTACACCTTC,CATSDSDRGHGYTF
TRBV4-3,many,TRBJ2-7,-,TGCGCCAGCAGCCAGGGATTTGGGGGTTTCCGGGACATTAACTCCTACGAGCAGTACTTC,CASSQGFGGFRDINSYEQYF
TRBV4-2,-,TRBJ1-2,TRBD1,TGTGCCAGCAGCCAACCTGACAGGGAAAATGGCTACACCTTC,CASSQPDRENGYTF
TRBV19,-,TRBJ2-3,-,TGTGCCAGTAGTATTCCCCGCGGGGATACGCAGTATTTT,CASSIPRGDTQYF
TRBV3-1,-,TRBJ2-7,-,TGTGCCAGCAGCCAAGATCCAGACTACGAGCAGTACTTC,CASSQDPDYEQYF
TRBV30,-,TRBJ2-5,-,TGTGCCTGGAGGATGGACCAACAAGAGACCCAGTACTTC,CAWRMDQQETQYF
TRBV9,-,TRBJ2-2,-,TGTGCCAGCAGCGTAGCCCGGACCCTGAACACCGGGGAGCTGTTTTTT,CASSVARTLNTGELFF
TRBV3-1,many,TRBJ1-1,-,TGTGCCAGCAGCCAAGAATCTCGGAACACTGAAGCTTTCTTT,CASSQESRNTEAFF
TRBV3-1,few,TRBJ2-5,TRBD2,TGTGCCAGCAGCCAAGGGGGACTAGCGGAAGAAGAGACCCAGTACTTC,CASSQGGLAEEETQYF
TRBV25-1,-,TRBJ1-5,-,TGTGCCAGCAGTGACCCCGGGGGGGGGCCCCAGCATTTT,CASSDPGGGPQHF
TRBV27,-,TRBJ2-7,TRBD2,TGTGCCAGCAGTTTAACCTCGGGGGGAAACTACGAGCAGTACTTC,CASSLTSGGNYEQYF
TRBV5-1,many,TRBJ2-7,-,TGCGCCAGCGCCTGGGAGGCGAGCTCCTACGAGCAGTACTTC,CASAWEASSYEQYF
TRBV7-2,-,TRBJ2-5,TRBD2,TGTGCCAGCAGCTCAGCGGGGGGGCTAGAGACCCAGTACTTC,CASSSAGGLETQYF
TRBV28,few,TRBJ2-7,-,TGTGCCAGCAGTTATCCAGGACCCGCAGGATTC,CASSYPGPAGF
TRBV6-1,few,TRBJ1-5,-,TGTGCCAGCAGCCCCGAGTCTAATCAGCCCCAGCATTTT,CASSPESNQPQHF
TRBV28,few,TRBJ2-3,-,TGTGCCAGCAAGAACGACCGGGAACCTATGGGGCATACGCAGTATTTT,CASKNDREPMGHTQYF
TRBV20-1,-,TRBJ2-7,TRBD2,TGCAGTGCTGAGGGACTAGCGGATTACTACGAGCAGTACTTC,CSAEGLADYYEQYF
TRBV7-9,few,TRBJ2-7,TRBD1,TGTGCCAGCAGCTTAGTAGGGGGACAGGGCTACGAGCAGTACTTC,CASSLVGGQGYEQYF
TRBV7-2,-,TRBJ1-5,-,TGTGCCAGCAGCCGAGAGGGGGGACCGAGCAATCAGCCCCAGCATTTT,CASSREGGPSNQPQHF
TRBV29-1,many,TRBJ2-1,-,TGCAGCGTTGGCAGGATGAACTCCTACAATGAGCAGTTCTTC,CSVGRMNSYNEQFF
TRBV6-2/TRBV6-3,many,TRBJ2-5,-,TGTGCCAGCAGTATAGAGCAGACCCAGTACTTC,CASSIEQTQYF
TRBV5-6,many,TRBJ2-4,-,TGTGCCAGCAGCGCCGGGGGAAACATTCAGTACTTC,CASSAGGNIQYF
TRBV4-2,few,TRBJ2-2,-,TGTGCCAGCAGCCAAGGTACCGGTTGGGAGCTGTTTTTT,CASSQGTGWELFF
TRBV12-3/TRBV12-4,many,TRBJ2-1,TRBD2,TGTGCCAGCAGTCCCCTGGGGGCGGGAGGGCCCAATGAGCAGTTCTTC,CASSPLGAGGPNEQFF
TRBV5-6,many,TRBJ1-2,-,TGTGCCAGCAGCCGAGACGGTCCCTATGGCTACACCTTC,CASSRDGPYGYTF
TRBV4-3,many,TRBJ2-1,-,TGCGCCAGCAGCCAAGTATTTTGGATAGCGAGATACAATGAGCAGTTCTTC,CASSQVFWIARYNEQFF
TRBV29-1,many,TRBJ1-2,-,TGCAGCGTTTCGGGGTACAGGGTCTATGGCTACACCTTC,CSVSGYRVYGYTF
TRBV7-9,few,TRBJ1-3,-,TGTGCCAGCAGCTTAGGGGCAACTCCTTCAACCTACGGAAACACCATATATTTT,CASSLGATPSTYGNTIYF